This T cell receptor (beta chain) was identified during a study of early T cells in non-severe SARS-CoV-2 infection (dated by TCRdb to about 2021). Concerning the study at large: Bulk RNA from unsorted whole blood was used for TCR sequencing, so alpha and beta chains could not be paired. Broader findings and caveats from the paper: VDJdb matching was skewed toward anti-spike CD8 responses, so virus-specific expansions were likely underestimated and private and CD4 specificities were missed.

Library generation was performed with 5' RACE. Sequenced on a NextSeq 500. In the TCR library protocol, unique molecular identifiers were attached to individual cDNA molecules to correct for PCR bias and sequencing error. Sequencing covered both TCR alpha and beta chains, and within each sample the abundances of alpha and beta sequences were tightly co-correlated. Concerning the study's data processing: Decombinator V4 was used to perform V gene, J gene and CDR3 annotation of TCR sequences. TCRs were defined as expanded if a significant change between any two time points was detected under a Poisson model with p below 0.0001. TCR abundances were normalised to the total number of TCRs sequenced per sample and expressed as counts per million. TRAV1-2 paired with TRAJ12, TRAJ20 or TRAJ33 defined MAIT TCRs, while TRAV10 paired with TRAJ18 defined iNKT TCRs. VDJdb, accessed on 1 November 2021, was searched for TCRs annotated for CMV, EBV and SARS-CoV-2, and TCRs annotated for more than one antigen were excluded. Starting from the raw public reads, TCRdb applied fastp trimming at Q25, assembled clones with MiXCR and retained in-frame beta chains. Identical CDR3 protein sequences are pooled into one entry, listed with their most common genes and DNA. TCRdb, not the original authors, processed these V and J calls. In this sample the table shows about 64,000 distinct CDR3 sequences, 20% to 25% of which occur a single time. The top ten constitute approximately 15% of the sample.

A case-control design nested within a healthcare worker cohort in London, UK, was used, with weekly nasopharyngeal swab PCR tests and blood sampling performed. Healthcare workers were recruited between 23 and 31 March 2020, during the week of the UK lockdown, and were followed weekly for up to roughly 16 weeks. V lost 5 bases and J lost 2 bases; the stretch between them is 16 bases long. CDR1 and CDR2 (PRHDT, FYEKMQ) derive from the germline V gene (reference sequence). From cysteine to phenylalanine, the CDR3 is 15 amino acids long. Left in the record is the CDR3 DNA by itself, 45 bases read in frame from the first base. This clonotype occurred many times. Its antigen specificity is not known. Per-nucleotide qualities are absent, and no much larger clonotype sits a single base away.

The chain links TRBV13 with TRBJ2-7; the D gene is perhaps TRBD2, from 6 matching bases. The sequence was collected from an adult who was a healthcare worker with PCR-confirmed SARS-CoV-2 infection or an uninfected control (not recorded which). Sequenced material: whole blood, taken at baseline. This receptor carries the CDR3 CASSRAGTPAYEQYF. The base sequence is TGTGCCAGCAGCCGCGCCGGGACTCCAGCCTACGAGCAGTACTTC.